This record concerns one T cell receptor (beta chain) sequence. The specificity of this receptor is unknown. It has no much larger one-base neighbor in the sample; base qualities were not kept. Libraries were prepared through the immunoSEQ multiplex PCR assay. The multiplex PCR relied on a mix of 60 forward primers for TCR Vbeta segments and 13 reverse primers for TCR Jbeta segments. A multiplex PCR assay on genomic DNA amplified the CDR3 region of rearranged TCR beta genes. The amplified TCR beta libraries were sequenced on the Illumina HiSeq System as 87-base-pair reads. Under the source paper's analysis protocol: A later analysis tallied tens of millions of unique TCR beta chains across the 700 or so repertoires, and about 12 million of those chains were shared by two or more donors. A nearest-neighbor algorithm error-corrected the raw reads and collapsed the reads into unique sequences, merging closely related sequences to remove PCR and sequencing errors. V, D and J gene segments were assigned by aligning CDR3 sequences to IMGT reference sequences. For a sequence to be retained, a match of at least six nucleotides was required to both a V gene segment and a J gene segment. Rearrangements were called productive when the CDR3 lacked stop codons and stayed in frame with V and J; all others were non-productive. CDR3 was defined by IMGT convention, running from the second conserved V-encoded cysteine to the conserved J-encoded phenylalanine. The earlier analysis of fewer than 750 of the donors excluded sequences that lacked an unambiguous match to a single V gene segment. An earlier analysis of several hundred of the donors called V segments functional above 56.7% productive rearrangements and segregating when the between-donor standard deviation exceeded 5%. A statistical classification framework was developed to diagnose cytomegalovirus status using the catalog of TCR beta chain sequences. V and J gene assignment, in a later analysis, came from comparing TCR nucleotide sequences with IMGT/GENE-DB human TR gene sequences. A later analysis assigned CDR3 sequences and most-parsimonious VDJ recombination scenarios with the TCRdist pipeline. A later analysis defined each TCR beta chain by its CDR3 amino acid sequence plus V-gene family, and excluded reads lacking a unique V-gene family. In a later analysis, 500 to 650 highly shared, low-generation-probability nucleotide sequences were removed to address suspected cross-contamination and a sequencing artifact. For each public chain, a later analysis derived a clonal expansion index from normalized ranks of inferred template counts within each repertoire. A later analysis computed generation probabilities with a VDJ recombination model fitted to out-of-frame rearrangements, and checked the results against IGoR. In a later analysis, hypergeometric tests were used to score TCR-TCR, TCR-HLA and TCR-CMV co-occurrence, with a repertoire-size bias correction applied to TCR pairs. In a later analysis, false discovery rates were estimated by permuting HLA or CMV assignments 20 times. In a later analysis, co-occurring TCRs were grouped using DBSCAN, and TCRdist sequence similarity was added for clustering within HLA-allele-positive subsets. Repertoires with fewer than 30,000 or more than 120,000 public chains, plus five repertoires with anomalous nucleotide sharing, were excluded from co-occurrence clustering. TCRdb stores this immuneACCESS table with in-frame sequences only. Part of the clones is absent; in the studies checked, under half of the shortfall reflects unresolved V genes, and no reason is known for the rest. Clone size and the V and J calls come from that table; the DNA yielded D and trimming. The sample table shows some 150,000 clones, and about 71% are seen once. Approximately 3% of the sample is held by the ten biggest clonotypes.

The germline ends are 16 bases apart after V is trimmed by 5 bases and J by 0 bases. Spanning cysteine to phenylalanine, the CDR3 consists of 16 amino acids. Left in the record is the CDR3 DNA by itself, 48 bases read in frame from the first base. Looking up the germline V gene yields CDR1 MDHEN and CDR2 SYDVKM. The data stem from a study of cytomegalovirus exposure and HLA in healthy donors (dated by TCRdb to about 2017). Regarding the complete study: According to an earlier analysis of a few hundred of the donors, about 179 million T cells yielded over 100 million unique TCR beta sequences and around 280 Gb of sequence data. An early release covering about 600 HLA-typed donors comprised about 300 gigabases of sequencing data and approximately 85 million unique TCR sequences. Among the roughly 390 genotyped donors, around 81% belonged to the genetic ancestry cluster associated with self-reported Caucasian donors. The aim of the study was to test whether cataloging public T cell receptors could identify signatures of past pathogen exposure. The study profiled the T cell repertoires of some 610 subjects by immunosequencing and related them to cytomegalovirus serostatus. A separate validation cohort of about 110 different subjects was used in addition to the roughly 640-subject first cohort. The study combined high-throughput TCR immunosequencing, statistical association of individual TCRs with disease status, and machine learning to predict cytomegalovirus infection status. A later analysis re-analyzed previously published TCR beta repertoires from roughly 630 donors and added high-resolution HLA genotyping to study TCR occurrence patterns. In the later analysis, no new phenotypic data were used to find candidate immune exposures; instead, reliance was placed on TCR beta sequences and their occurrence across donors. In an earlier analysis of about 590 of the donors, high-throughput TCR beta sequencing was used to judge whether each TCR beta V gene segment behaved as functional or pseudogenic. Donor age, sex, ethnicity and CMV serostatus were compiled together with the repertoire data. A later genetic analysis used genome-wide SNP genotypes for about 65% of the 666 donors, treating that subset as a discovery cohort. Every repertoire in the discovery cohort had been generated on one and the same sequencing platform. Both class I and class II loci were covered by HLA typing, at four-digit resolution. Typing coverage varied by locus: 629-630 donors for A, B, C, DRB1 and DQB1; approximately 520 for DQA1; about 590 for DPA1; roughly 470 for DPB1. Several DR-DQ haplotypes were treated as single units for association and clustering because of strong linkage in the cohort. Among 398 genotyped donors of the cohort, an average of approximately 230,000 unique TCR beta nucleotide sequences were sequenced per donor, roughly 20% of them non-productive. The paper's findings and limits, for the study overall: Linkage disequilibrium might explain the correlated functional status among segregating V segments, but an unknown experimental factor could not be excluded. Across donors, most TCR sequences were observed very rarely, whereas some public TCRs were present in many individuals. Because HLA typing was missing for some donors at each locus, association tests included only the typed subset. In an earlier analysis of approximately 590 of the donors, most TCR beta V segments were observed in productive rearrangements about 87% or about 30% of the time, broadly matching IMGT annotations. The sequencing pipeline was judged likely to have produced a cluster of highly shared sequence variants as a technical artifact. A further reported finding was that TCR beta sequences accurately predicted the HLA-A and HLA-B alleles for most subjects in the first cohort. Assigning TCR associations to individual alleles was difficult when HLA alleles, especially DR and DQ, strongly co-occurred. According to a later analysis, most CMV-associated TCR beta chains appeared to be HLA-restricted, and the HLA associations seemed to be driven largely by CMV exposure. In a later genetic analysis, fewer N-insertions in productive TCRs were reported among donors in an Asian-associated ancestry cluster than the roughly 700-donor mean. In a later analysis, the rate of TCR association differed among HLA loci, with DRB1 alleles having the most associated TCRs and HLA-C alleles having the fewest. Sequencing depth was assumed to be roughly uniform across donors in the presence/absence analyses, though that assumption may not hold. In a later analysis, HLA-associated TCR beta chains were found to be more clonally expanded and to have lower generation probabilities than equally common non-associated chains. Specific HLA alleles were associated with 16,951 TCR beta sequences at a false discovery rate of 0.05 in a later analysis. In a later genetic analysis, a missense DCLRE1C variant was associated with V-gene and J-gene trimming of TCR beta chains, and the association was replicated in an independent cohort. In this cohort, only TCR beta chains were sequenced, and detectable features were limited by the absence of alpha or paired-chain data. Fewer than 20 rarely observed V segments, including chromosome 9 orphons, were excluded from the earlier analysis of approximately 500 of the donors because counts were too low. A few of the identified cytomegalovirus-associated TCR beta chains were confirmed in vitro to be specific for cytomegalovirus antigens. A total of some 180 TCR beta chains were listed by the study as associated with cytomegalovirus. It was suggested by the authors that the approach could potentially be generalized to other disease states and immunological phenotypes. Because the 87-base-pair reads could not distinguish some IMGT-functional V segments, including TRBV6-2 and TRBV6-3, those segments were excluded. Several of the top co-occurrence clusters appeared to be linked to parvovirus B19, influenza, CMV and Epstein-Barr virus, according to a later analysis. Immune exposure information for the cohort was limited to CMV serostatus. The classifier was reported to diagnose cytomegalovirus status with high specificity and sensitivity in both the original and validation cohorts.

The cohort was made up of around 720 healthy bone marrow donors. At the time of sampling, every cohort member was nominally healthy, though immune exposures that went unrecorded were likely present. The donor tested CMV seronegative and was one of the 352 seronegative cohort members. A peripheral blood sample was collected from each donor, and TCR beta sequencing was performed on peripheral blood mononuclear cells. The Qiagen DNeasy Blood Extraction Kit was used to extract genomic DNA from the blood cell samples. The rearrangement joined TRBV28 to TRBJ1-1; the D gene is possibly TRBD1, with 6 bases matching. Sequencing was done on a sample of PBMCs. The TCR was taken from a woman between 25 and 40 years old in good health and CMV-seronegative. The nucleotide sequence reads TGTGCCAGCAGTAAGGGACGGACAGACTTGAACACTGAAGCTTTCTTT. Its amino acids are CASSKGRTDLNTEAFF. This CDR3, with the reference TRBV28 and TRBJ1-1 proteins standing in past its ends, gives the full variable domain DVKVTQSSRYLVKRTGEKVFLECVQDMDHENMFWYRQDPGLGLRLIYFSYDVKMKEKGDIPEGYSVSREKKERFSLILESASTNQTSMYLCASSKGRTDLNTEAFFGQGTRLTVV.